Sequencing of this T cell receptor beta chain was carried out in a study of blood T cell repertoires in COVID-19. Study overall: Acute-phase and convalescent COVID-19 samples originated in the United States, Italy and Spain. T cells, B-cell-depleted T cells, or PBMCs supplied cDNA or gDNA.

Germline V gene data show CDR1 as LGHDT and CDR2 as YNNKEL (reference sequence). V was clipped by 1 base and J by 3 bases; unmatched bases: 3. This CDR3 has 15 residues. The authors' processing: Estimates of nucleated cell counts were drawn from the amplification of reference gene primers. Method: immunoSEQ multiplex PCR; TCRdb's copy keeps in-frame clones and lacks some. V, J and clone size were drawn from that table, and D and trimming were deduced from the DNA. The sample records 100,000 to 150,000 clones, around 89% being singletons. There are a few counts of this clone. Sample: peripheral blood. The source is a man aged 50 to 59 with acute or convalescent COVID-19. This chain connects TRBV3-1 (or the pseudogene TRBV3-2) to TRBJ2-1; 7 bases line up with TRBD2. The CDR3 loop reads CASSQGPSGYNEQFF. CDR3 coding DNA: TGTGCCAGCAGCCAAGGGCCTAGCGGCTACAATGAGCAGTTCTTC.